This T cell receptor beta chain was obtained from a study of CD8 T cells in ankylosing spondylitis. Study-level findings and limits: Disease-linked clones reportedly showed significant enrichment in matched ankylosing spondylitis synovial fluid. Both synovial fluid and blood in reactive arthritis had previously been reported to carry some motif variants. Typical of ankylosing spondylitis blood, it appeared, was a TCR beta motif of several highly homologous variants. In peripheral blood, disease-linked CD8+ clones occurred at relatively low frequencies.

Quantitative 5'-RACE with molecular barcodes was used to make the TCR beta libraries. From the 5' RACE reads, TCRdb called clonotypes with MiXCR, one entry per CDR3 protein. The table lists around 890,000 distinct CDR3 sequences, around 11% of them singletons. This clonotype was observed many times. Antigen unknown. Sample: blood, either unsorted or a sorted T cell fraction (not recorded which). The receptor comes from a male donor with ankylosing spondylitis.

CDR3 DNA sequence: TGCGCCAGCAGCTTGGATGTACCCTATGGCTACACCTTC. Translated: CASSLDVPYGYTF. The chain recombines TRBV5-1 with TRBJ1-2; D ambiguous. Germline CDR1 SGHRS, CDR2 YFSETQ. This CDR3 contains 13 residues. Trimming took off 0 bases at V and 4 bases at J, with 7 bases between the two ends.